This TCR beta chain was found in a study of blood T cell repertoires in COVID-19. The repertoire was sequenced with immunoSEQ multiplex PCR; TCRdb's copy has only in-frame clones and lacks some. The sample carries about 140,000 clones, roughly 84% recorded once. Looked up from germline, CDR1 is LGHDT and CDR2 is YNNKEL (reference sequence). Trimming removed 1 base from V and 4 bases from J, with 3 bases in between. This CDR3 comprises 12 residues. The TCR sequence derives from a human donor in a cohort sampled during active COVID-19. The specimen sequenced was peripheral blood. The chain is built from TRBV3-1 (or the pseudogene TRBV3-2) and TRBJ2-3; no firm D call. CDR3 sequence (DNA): TGTGCCAGCAGCCAAGCGGCAGATACGCAGTATTTT. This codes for CASSQAADTQYF.